This T cell receptor (beta chain) was retrieved from a study of shared clonotypes between healthy human individuals (dated by TCRdb to between 2020 and 2021). Regarding the study in general: A couple of women and a few men aged 18 to 49 years were included in the cohort. For each donor, three plates each were used for CD4 naive and CD4 memory, two plates were used for CD8 naive, and one plate was used for CD8 memory. Blood TCR repertoires of five healthy adults were deeply sequenced to estimate repertoire size and the extent of clonotype sharing between individuals. Different laboratories and diverse techniques were used to prepare libraries and sequence TCR repertoires, to increase sequencing depth and limit assay-specific biases. Each donor's leukapheresis produced roughly between roughly 0.85 and 9.5 billion PBMCs. What the work shows at the level of the full study, not this receptor alone: Larger estimated clonotype richness was generally found for naive subsets than for memory subsets. Approximately 5% of naive CD4, 3.5% of naive CD8, about 2.4% of memory CD4, and about 0.4% of memory CD8 clonotypes were shared across a handful of donors. Pairwise subsampling indicated that sequencing depth was expected to affect the degree of clonotype sharing among donors. The small number of donors limited the genetic and exposure-history diversity represented. Rarefaction of sorted-subset datasets indicated incomplete sequencing despite the large sequencing depth. Sampling was limited to blood, and TCR repertoires in tissue likely differ from TCR repertoires in blood. Higher generation probabilities were observed for clonotypes shared by all four sorted-subset donors than for non-shared clonotypes.

Using the deep immunoSEQ assay, TCR CDR3 regions were amplified from genomic DNA by multiplex PCR. Extracted genomic DNA from each cell subset was distributed evenly across all wells of several immunoSEQ 96-well plates, and each plate was treated as a replicate. Each replicate PCR for sorted subsets received around 210 ng genomic DNA, equal to tens of thousands of T cell genomes. Purified libraries were quantified with a Qubit 3.0 fluorometer, sized on a Bioanalyzer 2100, and re-quantified with the KAPA Library Quantification kit. A separate single-read 150-cycle Illumina NextSeq 550 flow cell was used to sequence each immunoSEQ 96-well plate. The study's processing was this. Because the immunoSEQ output held only junctional sequences and lacked quality scores, the filtering could not match the filtering applied to full-length reads. Sequences were annotated with PyIR, a Python wrapper for IgBLAST v1.9, using IMGT germline references to assign V/J genes and CDR3. Reads with weak V/J assignments (E-value above 1e-6), missing CDR3, stop codons, out-of-frame junctions, or ambiguous translated residues were removed. V3J clonotypes were defined as sequences sharing the same inferred V gene, J gene, and CDR3 amino acid sequence. The percentage overlap between two repertoires was calculated by dividing the number of shared unique clonotypes by the size of the smaller repertoire. Repertoire richness was assessed with RTK rarefaction, the Chao1 estimator, and Recon v2.1 estimates of unobserved clonotypes. Generation probabilities were computed with OLGA for all TCRbeta clonotypes obtained by the gDNA method from several donors. Not all clones reach the TCRdb copy of this immuneACCESS table, which keeps in-frame sequences only. Checked studies attribute under half of the gap to unresolved V genes and leave the rest unexplained. V and J calls and clone size are given by that table; D and trimming were obtained from the DNA. This sample is represented by roughly 1,500,000 clones; 98% of them were singletons. The ten biggest clones cover around 0.33% of the sample.

Healthy HIV-negative adults with no recently reported acute infections or vaccinations were included as donors. Every donor was a Caucasian adult living in Nashville, Tennessee, USA. CD4+ T cells were enriched by magnetic negative selection; naive cells were then positively selected on CD45RA, and the negative fraction formed the memory subset. Blood was obtained by leukapheresis, after which PBMCs were separated by Ficoll-Histopaque density gradient centrifugation and cryopreserved in liquid nitrogen vapor phase. Analytical flow cytometry was used to check the purity and quantity of each magnetically sorted T cell population. Each sorted fraction had its genomic DNA isolated and then quantified by UV absorbance on a Nanodrop 2000c. In the germline V gene, CDR1 corresponds to ENHRY and CDR2 to SYGVKD. Compared with germline, V lacks 10 bases and J lacks 1 base; bases without a gene match: 8. The CDR3 runs 14 amino acids, cysteine and phenylalanine included. Solely the CDR3 DNA is kept, with 42 bases framed from the first base.

This clone was seen a single time. There is no known antigen for this receptor. Base quality data are lacking; no much larger clone is found one base away. Input material: naive CD4+ T cells sorted from blood. Read against the paper, the sample's cell subset or site label means: CD45RA+ positively selected. The rearrangement combines TRBV10-3 with TRBJ2-5; TRBD1 fits 8 bases in the junction. The receptor comes from a man aged 25 to 45 in good health. The base sequence is TGTGCCACTGAATCAGGACAGGGCCAAGAGACCCAGTACTTC. This gives the protein CATESGQGQETQYF.